Below, 26 T cell receptor beta chains from the same sample are listed, as sequenced in a study of T cell changes during pregnancy in multiple sclerosis. Only in-frame clones appear in the TCRdb table, and some are missing; sequencing was by immunoSEQ multiplex PCR. The data hold approximately 33,000 clones, with approximately 86% observed a single time. The source was CD4+ T cells from peripheral blood mononuclear cells, collected in the first trimester of pregnancy. These receptors all stem from a female donor in good health, enrolled as a control in a pregnancy study.

In its sample, this clone was seen once. The rearrangement joins TRBV5-4 to TRBJ1-3, with 8 positions matching TRBD1. Germline CDR1 is SGHNT and CDR2 is YYREEE (reference sequence). Trimming took 0 bases from V and 0 from J; bases not matched to a gene: 5. The CDR3 sequence is 17 residues long. The CDR3 DNA follows: TGTGCCAGCAGCTTGGAGGGCAGGGGGCACTCTGGAAACACCATATATTTT. This sequence encodes CASSLEGRGHSGNTIYF.

The chain is built from TRBV28 and TRBJ1-1, with TRBD1 as a possible D gene (6 bases). The CDR3 is made up of 13 amino acids. V lost 3 bases, J lost 5 bases, and 10 bases lay in between. CDR1 and CDR2 from the germline V gene are MDHEN and SYDVKM. CDR3 sequence reads: CASSFGRGTEAFF. The DNA for the CDR3 is TGTGCCAGCAGTTTCGGCAGGGGAACTGAAGCTTTCTTT.

The CDR3 DNA sequence: TGTGCCAGCAGCGTAGGCGGGAGGGTGAACACTGAAGCTTTCTTT. This translates into CASSVGGRVNTEAFF. This chain connects TRBV9 to TRBJ1-1; D unresolved. Germline values: CDR1 SGDLS, CDR2 YYNGEE. This CDR3 comprises 15 residues. Trimming shortened V by 0 bases and J by 0 bases, and 9 bases separated the two germline ends.

The chain recombines TRBV5-1 with TRBJ2-5; a possible D gene is TRBD2 (5 bases). Germline V gene sequence: CDR1 SGHRS, CDR2 YFSETQ. The V and J ends lost 1 base and 3 bases respectively, with 10 bases between them. The CDR3 totals 14 residues. CDR3 sequence reads: CASSLTGSKETQYF. The CDR3 DNA follows: TGCGCCAGCAGCTTGACGGGGTCTAAAGAGACCCAGTACTTC.

V is TRBV4-2 and J is TRBJ2-1; 9 nucleotides match TRBD2. V shed 1 base and J 7 bases; nucleotides not matched to a gene: 8. The germline gives CDR1 LGHNA, CDR2 YNFKEQ. The CDR3 has 16 amino acids. CDR3 residues: CASSQGRRGGMNEQFF. Written as DNA, the CDR3 is TGTGCCAGCAGCCAAGGAAGGCGGGGGGGCATGAATGAGCAGTTCTTC.

The chain employs TRBV29-1 and TRBJ2-7; 7 bases map to TRBD1. The CDR3 is 13 residues long. The germline V gene encodes CDR1 SQVTM and CDR2 ANQGSEA. With 6 bases clipped from V and 6 bases from J, the junction kept 11 bases outside the gene matches. The CDR3 protein is CSVDGQVFGEQYF. The DNA of the CDR3 is TGCAGCGTCGACGGACAGGTATTCGGCGAGCAGTACTTC.

This chain uses TRBV7-2 with TRBJ2-3; 8 bases line up with TRBD2. Trimming cost V 2 bases and J 8 bases; bases outside gene matches: 12. The CDR3 is made up of 16 amino acids. Germline V gene sequence: CDR1 SGHTA, CDR2 FQGNSA. CDR3 DNA sequence: TGTGCCAGCAGCTTAAATGTGCGGGGGGCGGGCGGTACGCAGTATTTT. Its translation is CASSLNVRGAGGTQYF.

V gene TRBV7-3 combines with J gene TRBJ1-3; D call uncertain. This CDR3 spans 15 amino acids. V dropped 5 bases and J dropped 4 bases, with 15 bases sitting between them. In germline, CDR1 is SGHTA, CDR2 FQGTGA. The CDR3 spells CASSQHDTVGNTIYF. Written as DNA, the CDR3 is TGTGCCAGCAGCCAACACGACACCGTCGGAAACACCATATATTTT.

V and J are TRBV9 and TRBJ2-5; no firm D call. CDR1 SGDLS and CDR2 YYNGEE come from the germline V gene. V was shortened by 0 bases and J by 2 bases, with 5 bases between the two germline ends. The CDR3 totals 13 residues. CDR3 bases: TGTGCCAGCAGCGTAGGACAACAAGAGACCCAGTACTTC. Translating it yields CASSVGQQETQYF.

V and J are TRBV5-1 and TRBJ1-6; the D gene is possibly TRBD1 (6 bases). V dropped 4 bases and J dropped 12 bases, with 17 bases sitting between them. This CDR3 has 14 residues. Germline CDR1 is SGHRS and CDR2 is YFSETQ. This CDR3 reads CASSTGTLTKPLHF. The CDR3 coding sequence is TGCGCCAGCAGCACAGGGACACTAACGAAACCCCTCCACTTT.

The sample holds a few counts of this clone. The chain employs TRBV19 and TRBJ1-1; D not certain. Trimming pared 3 bases from V and 1 base from J, leaving 9 bases between. Germline loops: CDR1 LNHDA, CDR2 SQIVND (reference sequence). This CDR3 region has 14 residues. CDR3 coding DNA: TGTGCCAGTAGTATGTGGTCGGGGAACACTGAAGCTTTCTTT. Protein product: CASSMWSGNTEAFF.

The chain joins TRBV4-1 to TRBJ2-5; 10 bases are a match to TRBD2. V lost 2 bases to trimming and J lost 2 bases; unmatched junction nucleotides: 8. Germline V gene lookup returns CDR1 MGHRA and CDR2 YSYEKL. This CDR3 comprises 17 residues. The CDR3 region is CASSQPFWTSGQETQYF. The CDR3 DNA is TGCGCCAGCAGCCAACCGTTTTGGACTAGCGGACAAGAGACCCAGTACTTC.

This chain connects TRBV5-4 to TRBJ1-2; tentative D call: TRBD1 (6 bases). CDR3 size: 12 residues. Trimming removed 7 bases at V and 3 bases at J, with 10 bases between. CDR1 is SGHNT, CDR2 YYREEE, per germline (reference sequence). CDR3 sequence: CASAGVDYGYTF. CDR3 nucleotides: TGTGCCAGCGCAGGGGTGGACTATGGCTACACCTTC. The full variable domain, with the rest looked up from reference TRBV5-4 and TRBJ1-2, is ETGVTQSPTHLIKTRGQQVTLRCSSQSGHNTVSWYQQALGQGPQFIFQYYREEENGRGNFPPRFSGLQFPNYSSELNVNALELDDSALYLCASAGVDYGYTFGSGTRLTVV.

This sequence joins TRBV6-4 and TRBJ2-3; 12 nucleotides align to TRBD2. V lost 3 bases and J lost 0; bases outside the gene matches: 1. Looked up from germline, CDR1 is MRHNA and CDR2 is SNTAGT. The CDR3 covers 16 residues. CDR3 loop: CASSDLAGGSTDTQYF. CDR3 DNA: TGTGCCAGCAGTGATCTAGCGGGGGGGAGCACAGATACGCAGTATTTT.

The V and J genes are TRBV4-1 and TRBJ1-2, with TRBD1 as a possible D gene (5 bases). Trimming took off 0 bases at V and 6 bases at J, with 11 bases between the two ends. This CDR3 has 14 amino acids. Germline assignment: CDR1 MGHRA and CDR2 YSYEKL. CDR3 residues: CASSQDPQADGYTF. The CDR3, as DNA: TGCGCCAGCAGCCAAGATCCACAGGCAGATGGCTACACCTTC.

To note about this clone: A junction end diverges from the germline sequence, so it may reflect a read error. This CDR3 reads CASSLTGGGLLYEQYF. Written as DNA, the CDR3 is TGTGCCAGCAGCCTAACGGGGGGGGGACTCCTCTACGAGCAGTACTTC. The V and J genes are TRBV7-3 and TRBJ2-7, with TRBD2 identical over 8 bases. Germline V gene sequence: CDR1 SGHTA, CDR2 FQGTGA. The CDR3 length is 16 residues.

This clone was observed a few times. The V gene is TRBV7-9, the J gene TRBJ1-1; 7 bases fit TRBD1. Germline V CDR1 and CDR2: SEHNR, FQNEAQ (reference sequence). The CDR3 totals 13 residues. V trimming: 3 bases; J trimming: 4 bases; junction bases outside the gene matches: 2. The CDR3 reads CASSFGTVTEAFF. As DNA, the CDR3 is TGTGCCAGCAGCTTCGGGACAGTCACTGAAGCTTTCTTT.

The CDR3 DNA follows: TGTGCCAGCAGCTTAGGGGACAGGGTGGAGTACTTC. Its protein is CASSLGDRVEYF. This rearrangement joins TRBV7-9 to TRBJ2-7, with 9 positions matching TRBD1. V lost 1 base and J lost 11; bases outside the gene matches: 3. This CDR3 has 12 residues. Looked up from germline, CDR1 is SEHNR and CDR2 is FQNEAQ (reference sequence).

This clone occurred once. J is TRBJ2-3 and V is TRBV2, with TRBD2 matching 10 bases. Germline V gene lookup returns CDR1 SNHLY and CDR2 FYNNEI. The CDR3 loop spans 15 amino acids. J was trimmed by 5 bases and V by 6 bases; bases with no gene match: 8. The CDR3 DNA is TGTGCCAGCAGGGGTACTAGCGGGGCGATAGATACGCAGTATTTT. It codes for CASRGTSGAIDTQYF.

The J gene is TRBJ2-5, the V gene TRBV5-5; TRBD2 is a possible D gene (6 bases). The germline gives CDR1 SGHKS, CDR2 YYEKEE (reference sequence). The V end was cut by 2 bases, the J end by 2 bases, with 7 bases between. This CDR3 is built from 13 residues. The CDR3 DNA reads as TGTGCCAGCAGCTTCGCGGGGCAAGAGACCCAGTACTTC. Protein product: CASSFAGQETQYF. The variable domain in full, completed from reference TRBV5-5 and TRBJ2-5, reads DAGVTQSPTHLIKTRGQQVTLRCSPISGHKSVSWYQQVLGQGPQFIFQYYEKEERGRGNFPDRFSARQFPNYSSELNVNALLLGDSALYLCASSFAGQETQYFGPGTRLLVL.

This sequence joins TRBV4-2 and TRBJ2-7, with 12 positions matching TRBD2. Trimming took 0 bases from V and 5 from J; bases not matched to a gene: 8. The CDR3 runs to 17 residues. Germline-derived CDR1 and CDR2 are LGHNA and YNFKEQ. CDR3 in DNA: TGTGCCAGCAGCCAAGAGTCCTCTAGCGGGGGGGCCGACGAGCAGTACTTC. It specifies CASSQESSSGGADEQYF.

This clone came up once. This chain links TRBV5-1 with TRBJ2-1; 16 bases align to TRBD2. The junction had 3 bases not matched to a gene; V was cut back by 0 bases and J by 3 bases. This CDR3 has 18 amino acids. Looked up from germline, CDR1 is SGHRS and CDR2 is YFSETQ. DNA of the CDR3: TGCGCCAGCAGCTTGGCGGGGACTAGCGGGGGGGGCTACAATGAGCAGTTCTTC. Protein: CASSLAGTSGGGYNEQFF. Full variable domain (remainder filled in from reference TRBV5-1 and TRBJ2-1): KAGVTQTPRYLIKTRGQQVTLSCSPISGHRSVSWYQQTPGQGLQFLFEYFSETQRNKGNFPGRFSGRQFSNSRSEMNVSTLELGDSALYLCASSLAGTSGGGYNEQFFGPGTRLTVL.

The chain employs TRBV5-5 and TRBJ1-3; TRBD1 might be the D (5 bases). The germline V gene has CDR1 SGHKS and CDR2 YYEKEE (reference sequence). V lost 0 bases and J lost 5, with 9 bases in between. The length of the CDR3 is 14 residues. In DNA, the CDR3 is TGTGCCAGCAGCTTGGCAGGGCTAAGAAACACCATATATTTT. Its protein product is CASSLAGLRNTIYF.

The rearrangement uses TRBV4-2 and TRBJ2-1, with 10 nucleotides matching TRBD2. V lost 6 bases and J lost 5; bases outside the gene matches: 16. The germline V gene encodes CDR1 LGHNA and CDR2 YNFKEQ. The CDR3 covers 18 residues. The DNA for the CDR3 is TGTGCCAGCAGACAGAACCCCTCCAGCGGGGGGGCCGACAATGAGCAGTTCTTC. The encoded protein is CASRQNPSSGGADNEQFF.

The chain is built from TRBV9 and TRBJ1-3; D is unresolved. With 4 bases removed from V and 0 bases from J, the gap between germline ends came to 14 bases. The CDR3 sequence is 16 residues long. Germline CDR1 SGDLS, CDR2 YYNGEE. The CDR3 reads CASSPITTSSGNTIYF. DNA for the CDR3: TGTGCCAGCAGCCCCATTACCACGAGCTCTGGAAACACCATATATTTT.

The CDR3 sequence: CASSFGVGLENGYTF. The CDR3 nucleotides read TGTGCCAGCAGCTTCGGGGTTGGGTTAGAGAATGGCTACACCTTC. This rearrangement joins TRBV5-5 to TRBJ1-2, with D hard to call. V was clipped by 2 bases and J by 6 bases, with 17 bases between them. Germline V gene sequence: CDR1 SGHKS, CDR2 YYEKEE (reference sequence). The CDR3 is 15 residues long.